This passage covers 12 T cell receptor beta chains from one sample sequenced in a study of blood T cell repertoires in COVID-19. This table comes from immunoSEQ multiplex PCR, and its TCRdb copy is limited to in-frame clones, with some not included. This table holds 450,000 or so clones, approximately 90% found once. The source material was peripheral blood. Source of these receptors: a man aged 18 to 29 with COVID-19, enrolled during active disease.

The CDR3 DNA is TGTGCCAGCCAAAACGAACAGGGAAAACTGTTTTTT. This codes for CASQNEQGKLFF. The chain has TRBV6-5 and TRBJ1-4; D perhaps matches TRBD1 (6 bases). CDR1 and CDR2 from the germline V gene are MNHEY and SVGAGI. Trimming cost V 8 bases and J 10 bases, with 14 bases left between them. The CDR3 loop spans 12 amino acids.

The chain joins TRBV27 to TRBJ2-7, with D tentatively TRBD2 (5 bases). Trimming stripped 5 bases from V and 0 bases from J, with 32 bases between. Looked up from germline, CDR1 is MNHEY and CDR2 is SMNVEV (reference sequence). This CDR3 contains 21 residues. The CDR3: CASSNFPRDIGTDEISYEQYF. For the CDR3, the DNA is TGTGCCAGCAGTAATTTTCCGAGGGATATTGGAACGGACGAAATCTCCTACGAGCAGTACTTC.

The gene calls are TRBV6-5 and TRBJ1-3; D is ambiguous. The CDR3 loop spans 15 amino acids. The V gene's germline CDR1 is MNHEY and CDR2 SVGAGI. Trimming pared 6 bases from V and 0 bases from J, leaving 12 bases between. In nucleotides, the CDR3 is TGTGCCAGCAGGAGGGAAATAGACTCTGGAAACACCATATATTTT. It specifies CASRREIDSGNTIYF.

This chain joins TRBV10-1 and TRBJ1-1; D is undetermined. The CDR3 is made up of 17 amino acids. V was shortened by 6 bases and J by 6 bases, with 26 bases between the two germline ends. Germline V CDR1 and CDR2: WNHNN, SYGVQD (reference sequence). The CDR3 DNA reads as TGCGCCAGCAGCGAAACTATTGAGAAAGTGTTAGGCGCTGAAGCTTTCTTT. This gives the protein CASSETIEKVLGAEAFF.

This chain connects TRBV6-1 to TRBJ2-7, with TRBD2 matching 9 bases. The CDR3 loop spans 14 amino acids. V was clipped by 4 bases and J by 2 bases; unmatched bases: 3. Germline lookup yields CDR1 MNHNS and CDR2 SASEGT. The chain's CDR3 is CASSAAGGPYEQYF. CDR3 bases: TGTGCCAGCAGTGCAGCGGGGGGACCCTACGAGCAGTACTTC.

This chain links TRBV5-1 with TRBJ1-3; TRBD1 matches at 10 bases. Germline trimming cut 4 bases from V and 8 bases from J; bases unmatched to any gene: 6. The germline CDR1 and CDR2 sequences are SGHRS and YFSETQ. The CDR3 spans 14 residues. The CDR3 bases are TGCGCCAGCAGCATCGGACAGGGGGGACACACCATATATTTT. Amino acid sequence: CASSIGQGGHTIYF.

A single count supports this clone. The rearrangement links TRBV19 to TRBJ2-7; 7 bases are shared with TRBD2. Germline V gene sequence: CDR1 LNHDA, CDR2 SQIVND (reference sequence). The CDR3 runs 14 residues. J was trimmed by 2 bases and V by 8 bases; bases with no gene match: 9. The CDR3 DNA sequence: TGTGCCAGTGGCCCCGGACTAGGGACCTACGAGCAGTACTTC. Protein product: CASGPGLGTYEQYF.

This sequence joins TRBV9 and TRBJ2-1; D not resolved. Germline-derived CDR1 and CDR2 are SGDLS and YYNGEE. Trimming took off 0 bases at V and 6 bases at J, with 7 bases between the two ends. There are 13 residues in the CDR3. CDR3 sequence: CASSVVASNEQFF. CDR3 DNA sequence: TGTGCCAGCAGCGTAGTAGCTTCCAATGAGCAGTTCTTC.

The chain combines TRBV2 with TRBJ2-1, with TRBD2 matching over 8 bases. After removal of 2 bases from V and 3 bases from J, the junction contained 3 bases not matched to a gene. The CDR3 loop spans 15 amino acids. Germline loops: CDR1 SNHLY, CDR2 FYNNEI. The CDR3 loop is CASSEYSGGYNEQFF. CDR3 in DNA: TGTGCCAGCAGTGAATACAGCGGGGGCTACAATGAGCAGTTCTTC.

This clone was detected once. The chain couples TRBV7-8 to TRBJ2-7; TRBD1 aligns across 8 bases. Germline V lookup: CDR1 SGHVS, CDR2 FQNEAQ. This CDR3 has 15 residues. After removal of 1 base from V and 3 bases from J, the junction contained 5 bases not matched to a gene. CDR3 sequence: CASSLEGGQGYEQYF. In DNA form, the CDR3 reads TGTGCCAGCAGCTTAGAAGGCGGACAGGGCTACGAGCAGTACTTC.

This clone turned up a few times. The chain links TRBV13 to TRBJ1-6, with D maybe TRBD1 (5 bases). Per the germline V gene, CDR1 is PRHDT and CDR2 is FYEKMQ (reference sequence). The V end was cut by 5 bases, the J end by 7 bases, with 12 bases between. The CDR3 loop spans 14 amino acids. The CDR3, as DNA: TGTGCCAGCAGCAGCGGGGCACGAAATTCACCCCTCCACTTT. This encodes CASSSGARNSPLHF.

This chain uses TRBV27 with TRBJ2-1; possibly TRBD2 for D (6 bases). Between the trimmed V and J ends, which lost 0 bases and 0 bases, there was a span of 9 bases. CDR3 size: 16 residues. The germline gives CDR1 MNHEY, CDR2 SMNVEV (reference sequence). The CDR3 region is CASSLSAGSSYNEQFF. The CDR3 bases are TGTGCCAGCAGTTTATCGGCGGGGAGCTCCTACAATGAGCAGTTCTTC.